The 16 T cell receptor beta chains in this list originate from one sample, sequenced in a study of CXCR4 blockade with PD-1 therapy in pancreatic cancer. Sequenced by immunoSEQ multiplex PCR; TCRdb stores in-frame clones only, minus some. The table lists approximately 1,200 clones, about two fifths of them singletons. The source material was tumor tissue. The receptor set was obtained from a human donor with pancreatic ductal adenocarcinoma.

This chain connects TRBV19 to TRBJ1-1; D may be TRBD1 (6 bases). This CDR3 comprises 13 residues. The V end was cut by 2 bases, the J end by 5 bases, with 9 bases between. Germline V gene lookup returns CDR1 LNHDA and CDR2 SQIVND (reference sequence). This CDR3 reads CASSIRGGTEAFF. The CDR3 coding sequence is TGTGCCAGTAGTATAAGAGGGGGGACTGAAGCTTTCTTT.

The J gene is TRBJ2-7, the V gene TRBV28, with 12 bases aligning to TRBD2. The germline V gene has CDR1 MDHEN and CDR2 SYDVKM. The CDR3 loop spans 15 amino acids. The trim removed 6 bases at V and 7 bases at J, leaving 10 bases unmatched. CDR3 loop: CASSPASGGASEQYF. The CDR3 region has the DNA TGTGCCAGCAGCCCGGCTAGCGGGGGGGCGTCAGAGCAGTACTTC.

The V gene is TRBV30, the J gene TRBJ2-3; D is possibly TRBD1 (6 bases). From germline, CDR1 is GTSNPN and CDR2 SVGIG (reference sequence). The CDR3 is 16 residues long. With 5 bases removed from V and 0 bases from J, the gap between germline ends came to 18 bases. The CDR3 DNA reads as TGTGCCTGGGGACGGGTCCCAGGGGCTAGCACAGATACGCAGTATTTT. Translated: CAWGRVPGASTDTQYF.

This chain connects TRBV14 to TRBJ1-3, with D hard to call. The CDR3 covers 17 residues. The V gene's germline CDR1 is SGHDN and CDR2 FVKESK. V shed 0 bases and J shed 0 bases, with 12 bases lying between them. The CDR3: CASSQEVRGSSGNTIYF. The DNA for the CDR3 is TGTGCCAGCAGCCAAGAAGTCCGGGGTAGCTCTGGAAACACCATATATTTT.

This rearrangement joins TRBV6-8 to TRBJ1-1; a possible D gene is TRBD1 (6 bases). V lost 10 bases and J lost 1, with 13 bases in between. Per germline, CDR1 MNHGY and CDR2 SAAAGT. The CDR3 covers 13 residues. The CDR3 DNA sequence: TGTGCCATTGCGGAGGGACAGAACACTGAAGCTTTCTTT. Protein sequence: CAIAEGQNTEAFF.

The chain has TRBV6-8 and TRBJ2-1, with 9 bases identical to TRBD2. The germline CDR1 and CDR2 sequences are MNHGY and SAAAGT. The CDR3 is 13 amino acids. V trimming: 10 bases; J trimming: 7 bases; junction bases outside the gene matches: 8. The CDR3 is CAIRAGGSNEQFF. The CDR3 bases are TGTGCCATCCGAGCGGGGGGATCGAATGAGCAGTTCTTC.

J is TRBJ2-7 and V is TRBV19; D unclear. Trimming removed 5 bases from V and 1 base from J, with 9 bases in between. Germline V CDR1 and CDR2: LNHDA, SQIVND (reference sequence). The CDR3 consists of 13 residues. As DNA, the CDR3 is TGTGCCAGTAGTCTTGGCGGTTCCTACGAGCAGTACTTC. Amino acids: CASSLGGSYEQYF.

The V gene is TRBV11-3, the J gene TRBJ1-1; D unclear. Germline V gives CDR1 SGHNT, CDR2 YENEEA. The CDR3 runs to 14 residues. The V and J ends lost 5 bases and 6 bases respectively, with 16 bases between them. CDR3 in DNA: TGTGCCAGCAGCCTTATAGGGAGGACTCCTGAAGCTTTCTTT. It translates to CASSLIGRTPEAFF.

The J gene is TRBJ2-7, the V gene TRBV11-3; D is possibly TRBD1 or TRBD2 (5 bases each). The CDR3 extends over 14 amino acids. Germline lookup yields CDR1 SGHNT and CDR2 YENEEA. Trimming removed 5 bases at V and 6 bases at J, with 17 bases between. The CDR3 DNA is TGTGCCAGCAGCCGGGACGAAGGAGCTTTCGAGCAGTACTTC. Translating it yields CASSRDEGAFEQYF. Full variable domain (outside the CDR3, taken from reference TRBV11-3 and TRBJ2-7): EAGVVQSPRYKIIEKKQPVAFWCNPISGHNTLYWYLQNLGQGPELLIRYENEEAVDDSQLPKDRFSAERLKGVDSTLKIQPAELGDSAVYLCASSRDEGAFEQYFGPGTRLTVT.

The V gene is TRBV9, the J gene TRBJ1-2; a possible D gene is TRBD1 (6 bases). Germline CDR1 and CDR2: SGDLS and YYNGEE. V lost 4 bases and J lost 6, with 22 bases in between. The CDR3 loop spans 16 amino acids. CDR3 amino acids: CASSSQGGGDQHGYTF. The CDR3 DNA sequence: TGTGCCAGCAGCTCACAGGGCGGCGGGGATCAACATGGCTACACCTTC.

V gene TRBV18 combines with J gene TRBJ2-7; 9 nucleotides match TRBD1. V gave up 2 bases and J gave up 4 bases; unmatched junction bases: 3. The CDR3 totals 14 residues. CDR1 and CDR2 (germline): KGHSH, LQKENI. The CDR3 sequence is CASSPTDRGYEQYF. CDR3 DNA: TGTGCCAGCTCACCAACGGACAGGGGTTACGAGCAGTACTTC.

The chain employs TRBV9 and TRBJ1-6; D might be TRBD1 (6 bases). Trimming shortened V by 5 bases and J by 8 bases, and 26 bases separated the two germline ends. The CDR3 covers 18 residues. Germline CDR1 SGDLS, CDR2 YYNGEE. The CDR3 coding sequence is TGTGCCAGCAGTGAAGCGGGGGGCCCGTGGGGGCTTCATTCACCCCTCCACTTT. Its translation is CASSEAGGPWGLHSPLHF. Variable domain in full (rest from reference TRBV9 and TRBJ1-6): DSGVTQTPKHLITATGQRVTLRCSPRSGDLSVYWYQQSLDQGLQFLIQYYNGEERAKGNILERFSAQQFPDLHSELNLSSLELGDSALYFCASSEAGGPWGLHSPLHFGNGTRLTVT.

By sample share, this clone is medium-sized. V is TRBV6-1 and J is TRBJ1-4; D perhaps matches TRBD1 (5 bases). Germline V gene data show CDR1 as MNHNS and CDR2 as SASEGT. The CDR3 totals 15 residues. With 0 bases removed from V and 8 bases from J, the gap between germline ends came to 13 bases. The CDR3 loop reads CASSEAGPLGEKLFF. The DNA for the CDR3 is TGTGCCAGCAGTGAAGCGGGACCCCTGGGGGAAAAACTGTTTTTT.

The rearrangement joins TRBV6-8 to TRBJ2-3, with a possible D match to TRBD2 (5 bases). The CDR3 consists of 12 residues. The V and J ends lost 7 bases and 8 bases respectively, with 13 bases between them. Per the germline V gene, CDR1 is MNHGY and CDR2 is SAAAGT. As DNA, the CDR3 is TGTGCCAGCAACGTACTTGAGGGTACGCAGTATTTT. Its protein is CASNVLEGTQYF.

This clone was counted only a few times. The rearrangement links TRBV6-8 to TRBJ2-7, with 10 bases lining up with TRBD1. V shed 5 bases and J 6 bases; nucleotides not matched to a gene: 10. The CDR3 runs 15 residues. Germline values: CDR1 MNHGY, CDR2 SAAAGT. CDR3 sequence: CASSSRDRGNPEQYF. The CDR3 nucleotides are TGTGCCAGCAGTAGCAGGGACAGGGGAAATCCCGAGCAGTACTTC.

This rearrangement joins TRBV25-1 to TRBJ1-2; TRBD1 aligns across 7 bases. The CDR3 is 16 amino acids. Germline-derived CDR1 and CDR2 are MGHDK and SYGVNS. Trimming took 3 bases from V and 0 from J; bases not matched to a gene: 7. The CDR3 is CASSDHGDRANYGYTF. DNA for the CDR3: TGTGCCAGCAGTGACCATGGGGACAGAGCTAACTATGGCTACACCTTC.